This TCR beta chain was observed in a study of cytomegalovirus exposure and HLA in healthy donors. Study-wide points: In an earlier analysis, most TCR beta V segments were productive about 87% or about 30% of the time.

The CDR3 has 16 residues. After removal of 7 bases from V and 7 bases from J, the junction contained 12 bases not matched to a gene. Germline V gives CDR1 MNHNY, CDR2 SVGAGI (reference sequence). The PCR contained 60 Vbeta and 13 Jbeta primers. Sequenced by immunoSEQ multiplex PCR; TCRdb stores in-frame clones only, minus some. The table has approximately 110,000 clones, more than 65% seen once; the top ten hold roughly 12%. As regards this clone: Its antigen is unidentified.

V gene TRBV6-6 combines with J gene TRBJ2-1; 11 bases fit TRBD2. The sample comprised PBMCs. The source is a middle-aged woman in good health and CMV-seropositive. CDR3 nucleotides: TGTGCCAGCACGACTAGCGGGGTACGAGGCGGGAATGAGCAGTTCTTC. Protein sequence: CASTTSGVRGGNEQFF.